A single sample is the source of the 7 T cell receptor beta chains below, sequenced in a study of T cells in localized non-small cell lung cancer (dated by TCRdb to about 2020). To prepare the library, the immunoSEQ multiplex PCR assay was applied. The table was pulled from immuneACCESS by TCRdb, which kept in-frame rearrangements only. Such tables lose some clones; where checked, under half of the loss comes from unresolved V genes, and the rest has no known cause. Within this sample are 30,000 to 35,000 clones, with about nine tenths of them counted one time only. The ten top clones hold 3.5% to 5% of the sample. This specimen was peripheral blood, taken before any cancer treatment. The receptors originated from a woman aged 40-75 years with stage I lung adenocarcinoma.

This clone was observed once. CDR3 loop: CASSDQAIRAYGYTF. The CDR3, as DNA: TGTGCCAGCAGTGATCAGGCTATCAGGGCCTATGGCTACACCTTC. The chain has TRBV6-1 and TRBJ1-2; a possible D gene is TRBD1 (5 bases). This CDR3 spans 15 amino acids. With 3 bases removed from V and 4 bases from J, the gap between germline ends came to 15 bases. CDR1 and CDR2 (germline): MNHNS, SASEGT.

The chain is built from TRBV11-2 and TRBJ2-3; tentative D call: TRBD2 (7 bases). V was cut by 2 bases and J by 2 bases, with 11 bases left in between. Germline-derived CDR1 and CDR2 are SGHAT and FQNNGV. This CDR3 is 15 amino acids long. Here the CDR3 reads CASSLRGGDTDTQYF. CDR3 DNA: TGTGCCAGCAGCTTACGAGGGGGGGACACAGATACGCAGTATTTT.

The chain couples TRBV7-6 to TRBJ2-5; TRBD2 matches 8 bases. CDR3 size: 15 residues. Losses at the gene ends were 5 bases for V and 2 bases for J; bases not matched to a gene: 7. The germline gives CDR1 SGHVS, CDR2 FNYEAQ. The CDR3 DNA follows: TGTGCCAGCAGCATCCCGGGGGGGCGGCAAGAGACCCAGTACTTC. Translated: CASSIPGGRQETQYF.

The J gene is TRBJ1-1, the V gene TRBV7-8, with TRBD1 matching 8 bases. The CDR3 spans 14 residues. Germline V gene lookup returns CDR1 SGHVS and CDR2 FQNEAQ. V shed 4 bases, J shed 12 bases, and the junction held 13 bases outside the gene matches. The CDR3 here is CASSSTNRGVGSFF. Written as DNA, the CDR3 is TGTGCCAGCAGCTCAACAAACAGGGGGGTCGGGTCTTTCTTT.

The chain links TRBV28 to TRBJ2-2; D gene unclear. CDR3 size: 13 residues. The V gene's germline CDR1 is MDHEN and CDR2 SYDVKM. With 5 bases removed from V and 3 bases from J, the gap between germline ends came to 7 bases. CDR3 region: CASSLLHTGELFF. CDR3 nucleotide sequence: TGTGCCAGCAGTCTCTTACACACCGGGGAGCTGTTTTTT.

This chain links TRBV29-1 with TRBJ2-2; D is unresolved. The CDR3 loop spans 11 amino acids. CDR1 SQVTM and CDR2 ANQGSEA come from the germline V gene. V lost 4 bases, J lost 6 bases, and 6 bases lay in between. CDR3 nucleotides: TGCAGCGTTGGCGAGGCCGGGGAGCTGTTTTTT. This gives the protein CSVGEAGELFF.

This clone is classed as medium-sized. V gene TRBV11-1 combines with J gene TRBJ2-1; 9 nucleotides match TRBD2. The CDR3 length is 15 residues. V gave up 3 bases and J gave up 3 bases; unmatched junction bases: 3. Germline loops: CDR1 SGHAT, CDR2 FQDESV (reference sequence). CDR3 coding DNA: TGTGCCAGCAGCTTTAGCGGGGGAGTCTACAATGAGCAGTTCTTC. It translates to CASSFSGGVYNEQFF. The full variable domain, in which reference TRBV11-1 and TRBJ2-1 provide the parts outside the CDR3, is EAEVAQSPRYKITEKSQAVAFWCDPISGHATLYWYRQILGQGPELLVQFQDESVVDDSQLPKDRFSAERLKGVDSTLKIQPAELGDSAMYLCASSFSGGVYNEQFFGPGTRLTVL.